Listed here are 5 T cell receptor beta chains from one sample, sequenced in a study of radiotherapy plus CTLA-4 blockade in lung cancer. This table comes from immunoSEQ multiplex PCR, and its TCRdb copy is limited to in-frame clones, with some not included. This sample yields around 99,000 clones, of which about 86% are seen a single time; 4.5% to 6% belongs to the top ten. The sequenced sample was peripheral blood, obtained from a patient treated with radiotherapy plus ipilimumab. Source of these receptors: a human donor with non-small cell lung cancer that progressed on radiotherapy plus ipilimumab.

The rearrangement links TRBV6-1 to TRBJ2-7, with 11 bases aligning to TRBD1. CDR3 size: 12 residues. Germline trimming cut 6 bases from V and 5 bases from J; bases unmatched to any gene: 0. Germline V gene data show CDR1 as MNHNS and CDR2 as SASEGT. The CDR3 DNA is TGTGCCAGCAGGGACAGGGGGCACGAGCAGTACTTC. Encoded protein: CASRDRGHEQYF.

The chain uses TRBV25-1 and TRBJ1-4, with D unclear. Germline CDR1 is MGHDK and CDR2 is SYGVNS. Deletions cut 0 bases from V and 7 bases from J, with 6 bases between. This CDR3 region has 13 residues. This CDR3 reads CASSEYAFEKLFF. As DNA, the CDR3 is TGTGCCAGCAGTGAATACGCCTTTGAAAAACTGTTTTTT.

The gene calls are TRBV29-1 and TRBJ2-7; 8 nucleotides match TRBD2. The CDR3 sequence is 15 residues long. V lost 1 base to trimming and J lost 3 bases; unmatched junction nucleotides: 8. Per the germline V gene, CDR1 is SQVTM and CDR2 is ANQGSEA. The CDR3 sequence: CSVEGRGGRFYEQYF. DNA of the CDR3: TGCAGCGTTGAAGGACGGGGGGGGCGCTTCTACGAGCAGTACTTC.

This clone appeared a few times. The gene calls are TRBV2 and TRBJ2-7; 7 nucleotides line up with TRBD2. The length of the CDR3 is 16 residues. V was pared by 4 bases and J by 3 bases, with 12 bases of the junction left unmatched. Germline lookup yields CDR1 SNHLY and CDR2 FYNNEI. The CDR3 DNA reads as TGTGCCAGCAGTGGGGGGGGAGGAGGGAGGCTCTACGAGCAGTACTTC. Its protein is CASSGGGGGRLYEQYF.

This sequence joins TRBV11-2 and TRBJ2-7; D is perhaps TRBD2 (6 bases). Germline V CDR1 and CDR2: SGHAT, FQNNGV. The CDR3 is made up of 13 amino acids. V lost 8 bases and J lost 4, with 15 bases in between. CDR3 nucleotides: TGTGCCAGCGGTTTGGGACTTAAGTACGAGCAGTACTTC. Its protein product is CASGLGLKYEQYF.